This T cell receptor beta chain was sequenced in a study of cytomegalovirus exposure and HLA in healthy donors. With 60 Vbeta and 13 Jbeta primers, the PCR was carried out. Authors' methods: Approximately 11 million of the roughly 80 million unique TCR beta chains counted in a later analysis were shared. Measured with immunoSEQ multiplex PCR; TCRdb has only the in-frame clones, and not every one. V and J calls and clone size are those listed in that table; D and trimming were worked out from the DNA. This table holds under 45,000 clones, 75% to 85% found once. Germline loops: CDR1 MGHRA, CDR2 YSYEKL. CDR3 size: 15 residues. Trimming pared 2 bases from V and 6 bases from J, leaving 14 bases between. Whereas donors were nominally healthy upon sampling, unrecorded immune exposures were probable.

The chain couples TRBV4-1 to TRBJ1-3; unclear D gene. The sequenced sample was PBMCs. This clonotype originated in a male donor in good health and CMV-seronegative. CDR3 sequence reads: CASSQIAGNSNTIYF. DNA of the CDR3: TGCGCCAGCAGCCAAATCGCAGGAAACTCAAACACCATATATTTT.